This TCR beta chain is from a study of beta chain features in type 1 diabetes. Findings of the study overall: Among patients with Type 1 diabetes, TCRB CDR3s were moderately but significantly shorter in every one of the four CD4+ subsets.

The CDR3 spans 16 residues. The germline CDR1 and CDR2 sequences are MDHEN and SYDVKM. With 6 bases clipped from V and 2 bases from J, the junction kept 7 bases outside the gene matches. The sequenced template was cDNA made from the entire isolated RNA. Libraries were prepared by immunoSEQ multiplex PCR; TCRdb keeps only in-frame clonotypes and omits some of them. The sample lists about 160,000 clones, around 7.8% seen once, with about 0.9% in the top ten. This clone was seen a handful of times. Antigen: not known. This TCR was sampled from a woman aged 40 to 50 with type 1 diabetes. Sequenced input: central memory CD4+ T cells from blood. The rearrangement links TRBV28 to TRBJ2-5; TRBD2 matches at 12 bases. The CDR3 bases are TGTGCCAGCAGCCAGGGACTAGCGGGCCATCAAGAGACCCAGTACTTC. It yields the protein CASSQGLAGHQETQYF.